Following are 21 T cell receptor beta chains from one sample sequenced in a study of T cell changes during pregnancy in multiple sclerosis. Some clones are missing from TCRdb's copy, which holds only in-frame ones; the method was immunoSEQ multiplex PCR. The sample carries about 40,000 clones, approximately 90% recorded once. Input material: PBMCs (not recorded whether the cells were cultured). All receptors derive from a female donor with multiple sclerosis, enrolled in a pregnancy study.

In its sample, this clone was seen once. The DNA of the CDR3 is TGTGCCAGCAGTTTGTACAGGGAGGACTATGGCTACACCTTC. Amino acid sequence: CASSLYREDYGYTF. The chain joins TRBV28 to TRBJ1-2; a possible D gene is TRBD1 (6 bases). The CDR3 loop spans 14 amino acids. Germline V lookup: CDR1 MDHEN, CDR2 SYDVKM. V gave up 3 bases and J gave up 3 bases, with 11 bases separating them.

The rearrangement joins TRBV7-9 to TRBJ2-5, with 7 bases lining up with TRBD2. Germline assignment: CDR1 SEHNR and CDR2 FQNEAQ (reference sequence). Losses at the gene ends were 5 bases for V and 0 bases for J; bases not matched to a gene: 6. The CDR3 consists of 15 residues. The CDR3 loop is CASSVSGWYQETQYF. CDR3 in DNA: TGTGCCAGCAGCGTTAGCGGGTGGTACCAAGAGACCCAGTACTTC.

The chain joins TRBV29-1 to TRBJ1-1, with a tentative D call TRBD1 (6 bases). The CDR3 has 13 amino acids. CDR1 SQVTM and CDR2 ANQGSEA come from the germline V gene. Trimming removed 5 bases from V and 0 bases from J, with 10 bases in between. The CDR3 loop reads CSVFRDMNTEAFF. For the CDR3, the DNA is TGCAGCGTTTTCCGGGACATGAACACTGAAGCTTTCTTT.

V gene TRBV4-1 combines with J gene TRBJ2-7; weak D call: TRBD1 (6 bases). Between the trimmed V and J ends, which lost 1 base and 2 bases, there was a span of 15 bases. The germline CDR1 and CDR2 sequences are MGHRA and YSYEKL. The CDR3 spans 16 residues. The chain's CDR3 is CASSQGWGQPPYEQYF. CDR3 bases: TGCGCCAGCAGCCAAGGTTGGGGACAACCTCCCTACGAGCAGTACTTC.

This chain uses TRBV5-1 with TRBJ2-5; 8 nucleotides agree with TRBD1. Trimming removed 5 bases from V and 0 bases from J; junction bases left unmatched: 9. This CDR3 has 16 residues. Germline V gene lookup returns CDR1 SGHRS and CDR2 YFSETQ. The CDR3 DNA follows: TGCGCCAGCAGATCGGACAGGGTGAATAACCAAGAGACCCAGTACTTC. Protein product: CASRSDRVNNQETQYF.

The chain couples TRBV11-2 to TRBJ2-7; tentative D call: TRBD2 (6 bases). CDR1 and CDR2 (germline): SGHAT, FQNNGV. Trimming cost V 1 base and J 7 bases, with 14 bases left between them. This CDR3 has 14 amino acids. The CDR3 nucleotides read TGTGCCAGCAGCTTAGCGTTTGGGAGGTGGGAGCAGTACTTC. Translating gives CASSLAFGRWEQYF.

The chain uses TRBV27 and TRBJ2-3, with D possibly being TRBD2 (6 bases). Germline V gene lookup returns CDR1 MNHEY and CDR2 SMNVEV (reference sequence). This CDR3 region has 13 residues. V was shortened by 3 bases and J by 7 bases, with 11 bases between the two germline ends. The CDR3 DNA sequence: TGTGCCAGCAGTTTTGCGGGATCGCATACGCAGTATTTT. Its protein is CASSFAGSHTQYF.

The chain links TRBV7-9 to TRBJ2-6; 10 positions match TRBD1. This CDR3 contains 17 residues. Looked up from germline, CDR1 is SEHNR and CDR2 is FQNEAQ (reference sequence). The trim removed 4 bases at V and 2 bases at J, leaving 5 bases unmatched. The CDR3 nucleotides are TGTGCCAGCAGCTGGACAGGGGGAACTACTGGGGCCAACGTCCTGACTTTC. Its protein product is CASSWTGGTTGANVLTF.

This chain joins TRBV7-2 and TRBJ2-7; D unresolved. The length of the CDR3 is 12 residues. V was trimmed by 7 bases and J by 1 base, leaving 8 bases between them. Germline assignment: CDR1 SGHTA and CDR2 FQGNSA. DNA of the CDR3: TGTGCCAGCATTGTTGGTTCCTACGAGCAGTACTTC. This sequence encodes CASIVGSYEQYF.

This clone appeared a few times. V is TRBV5-4 and J is TRBJ2-3; D unclear. Germline CDR1 SGHNT, CDR2 YYREEE (reference sequence). The CDR3 is 13 residues long. Trimming left V 2 bases short and J 4 bases short, with 8 bases between. The CDR3 is CASSFLVADTQYF. CDR3 in DNA: TGTGCCAGCAGCTTTTTAGTCGCAGATACGCAGTATTTT.

The V gene is TRBV28, the J gene TRBJ1-2; TRBD1 might be the D (5 bases). The CDR3 has 15 amino acids. The V end lost 6 bases, the J end lost 0 bases, and 14 bases lay between the germline ends. Germline V gene lookup returns CDR1 MDHEN and CDR2 SYDVKM. CDR3 DNA: TGTGCCAGCAGCCACCGGGACGGCACTAACTATGGCTACACCTTC. It encodes CASSHRDGTNYGYTF.

The chain has TRBV5-6 and TRBJ1-5; D is undetermined. Germline values: CDR1 SGHDT, CDR2 YYEEEE. The CDR3 has 15 residues. Trimming cost V 7 bases and J 7 bases, with 21 bases left between them. The CDR3 sequence: CASSPGTGAGQPQHF. The CDR3 nucleotides are TGTGCCAGCTCGCCCGGAACGGGAGCGGGGCAGCCCCAGCATTTT.

This clone was picked up a small number of times. The chain is built from TRBV2 and TRBJ2-1; TRBD2 matches 8 bases. Looked up from germline, CDR1 is SNHLY and CDR2 is FYNNEI. V gave up 6 bases and J gave up 3 bases; unmatched junction bases: 4. This CDR3 has 14 residues. In DNA form, the CDR3 reads TGTGCCAGCAGAACTAGCGGACTCTACAATGAGCAGTTCTTC. It translates to CASRTSGLYNEQFF. Filled out from reference TRBV2 and TRBJ2-1, the complete variable domain reads EPEVTQTPSHQVTQMGQEVILRCVPISNHLYFYWYRQILGQKVEFLVSFYNNEISEKSEIFDDQFSVERPDGSNFTLKIRSTKLEDSAMYFCASRTSGLYNEQFFGPGTRLTVL.

This chain connects TRBV18 to TRBJ1-1; the D is unclear. Germline CDR1 is KGHSH and CDR2 is LQKENI. V lost 0 bases and J lost 0, with 8 bases in between. This CDR3 has 15 amino acids. CDR3 bases: TGTGCCAGCTCACCACCTTCACAAGTGAACACTGAAGCTTTCTTT. Its protein product is CASSPPSQVNTEAFF.

V and J are TRBV18 and TRBJ2-1; D perhaps matches TRBD2 (5 bases). Trimming took 3 bases from V and 7 from J, leaving 19 bases between them. Germline V gene data show CDR1 as KGHSH and CDR2 as LQKENI. The CDR3 consists of 16 residues. CDR3: CASSPGEGDPGNEQFF. The CDR3, as DNA: TGTGCCAGCTCACCCGGAGAGGGAGACCCGGGGAATGAGCAGTTCTTC.

The V and J genes are TRBV19 and TRBJ2-1; no clear D. The V end lost 1 base, the J end lost 4 bases, and 11 bases lay between the germline ends. The CDR3 is made up of 15 amino acids. The germline gives CDR1 LNHDA, CDR2 SQIVND (reference sequence). The CDR3 reads CASSIGAQAYNEQFF. Written as DNA, the CDR3 is TGTGCCAGTAGTATAGGGGCTCAGGCGTACAATGAGCAGTTCTTC.

The rearrangement joins TRBV28 to TRBJ1-2; the D gene is possibly TRBD1 (5 bases). In germline, CDR1 is MDHEN, CDR2 SYDVKM. CDR3 length: 14 amino acids. Trimming took off 3 bases at V and 2 bases at J, with 10 bases between the two ends. CDR3 sequence reads: CASSFNRQNYGYTF. In nucleotides, the CDR3 is TGTGCCAGCAGTTTTAACAGGCAAAACTATGGCTACACCTTC.

This sequence joins TRBV6-1 and TRBJ2-5; 15 positions match TRBD2. Germline assignment: CDR1 MNHNS and CDR2 SASEGT. The V and J ends lost 4 bases and 4 bases, in that order; junction bases with no gene match: 1. The CDR3 is 15 residues long. CDR3 residues: CASSAGLAGGETQYF. The CDR3 nucleotides read TGTGCCAGCAGTGCGGGACTAGCGGGAGGAGAGACCCAGTACTTC.

The chain links TRBV7-9 to TRBJ1-1; 10 nucleotides line up with TRBD1. The V segment lost 5 bases and the J segment 4 bases; nucleotides outside the gene matches: 7. Germline assignment: CDR1 SEHNR and CDR2 FQNEAQ (reference sequence). The CDR3 length is 15 residues. CDR3 sequence: CASSPGQGPSTEAFF. CDR3 sequence (DNA): TGTGCCAGCAGCCCGGGACAGGGGCCGTCCACTGAAGCTTTCTTT.

The gene calls are TRBV28 and TRBJ2-5, with D perhaps being TRBD1 or TRBD2 (5 bases each). This CDR3 has 15 amino acids. Trimming stripped 3 bases from V and 1 base from J, with 12 bases between. CDR1 is MDHEN, CDR2 SYDVKM, per germline. The CDR3 region is CASSLGTGAQETQYF. CDR3 DNA sequence: TGTGCCAGCAGTTTGGGGACCGGAGCCCAAGAGACCCAGTACTTC.

V is TRBV28 and J is TRBJ2-7; 8 positions agree with TRBD1. V lost 10 bases to trimming and J lost 6 bases; unmatched junction nucleotides: 8. Germline values: CDR1 MDHEN, CDR2 SYDVKM. This CDR3 region has 12 residues. CDR3 residues: CATTQGGGEQYF. CDR3 nucleotides: TGTGCCACCACACAGGGGGGAGGCGAGCAGTACTTC.